This T cell receptor (beta chain) was profiled in a study of OX40 agonist ivuxolimab in advanced cancers. The wider study: Ivuxolimab, which patients received intravenously every 2 weeks, was dosed at 0.01 to 10 mg/kg. Every patient in dose escalation had hepatocellular carcinoma, melanoma, renal cell or head and neck cancer.

Germline V gives CDR1 MNHEY, CDR2 SVGAGI. The CDR3 runs to 11 residues. The V end lost 5 bases, the J end lost 2 bases, and 4 bases lay between the germline ends. The table came from immunoSEQ multiplex PCR; TCRdb's copy has only in-frame clones and leaves some out. The data hold tens of thousands of clones, with approximately 80% observed a single time. The chain links TRBV6-5 to TRBJ2-7; D is undetermined. This receptor was identified in an adult with an advanced solid tumor such as melanoma, head and neck, liver or kidney cancer. The sequenced sample was CD4+ or CD8+ T cells sorted from blood, obtained in a trial of the OX40 agonist ivuxolimab. CDR3 nucleotide sequence: TGTGCCAGCAGTGATACCTACGAGCAGTACTTC. Its translation is CASSDTYEQYF.